This TCR beta chain was retrieved from a study of cytomegalovirus exposure and HLA in healthy donors. V lost 5 bases, J lost 4 bases, and 20 bases lay in between. The CDR3 spans 16 residues. The germline CDR1 and CDR2 sequences are LNHNV and YYDKDF (reference sequence). The PCR had 60 Vbeta and 13 Jbeta primers. The repertoire was sequenced with immunoSEQ multiplex PCR; TCRdb's copy has only in-frame clones and lacks some. The table records about 170,000 clones, 81% of them present only once. Sequencing was done on a sample of PBMCs. V and J are TRBV15 and TRBJ2-5, with D maybe TRBD1 (6 bases). The sequence was collected from a young woman in good health and CMV-seropositive. The CDR3 sequence: CATSRGPREGGETQYF. The CDR3 DNA is TGTGCCACCAGCCGCGGTCCCCGCGAAGGGGGAGAGACCCAGTACTTC.